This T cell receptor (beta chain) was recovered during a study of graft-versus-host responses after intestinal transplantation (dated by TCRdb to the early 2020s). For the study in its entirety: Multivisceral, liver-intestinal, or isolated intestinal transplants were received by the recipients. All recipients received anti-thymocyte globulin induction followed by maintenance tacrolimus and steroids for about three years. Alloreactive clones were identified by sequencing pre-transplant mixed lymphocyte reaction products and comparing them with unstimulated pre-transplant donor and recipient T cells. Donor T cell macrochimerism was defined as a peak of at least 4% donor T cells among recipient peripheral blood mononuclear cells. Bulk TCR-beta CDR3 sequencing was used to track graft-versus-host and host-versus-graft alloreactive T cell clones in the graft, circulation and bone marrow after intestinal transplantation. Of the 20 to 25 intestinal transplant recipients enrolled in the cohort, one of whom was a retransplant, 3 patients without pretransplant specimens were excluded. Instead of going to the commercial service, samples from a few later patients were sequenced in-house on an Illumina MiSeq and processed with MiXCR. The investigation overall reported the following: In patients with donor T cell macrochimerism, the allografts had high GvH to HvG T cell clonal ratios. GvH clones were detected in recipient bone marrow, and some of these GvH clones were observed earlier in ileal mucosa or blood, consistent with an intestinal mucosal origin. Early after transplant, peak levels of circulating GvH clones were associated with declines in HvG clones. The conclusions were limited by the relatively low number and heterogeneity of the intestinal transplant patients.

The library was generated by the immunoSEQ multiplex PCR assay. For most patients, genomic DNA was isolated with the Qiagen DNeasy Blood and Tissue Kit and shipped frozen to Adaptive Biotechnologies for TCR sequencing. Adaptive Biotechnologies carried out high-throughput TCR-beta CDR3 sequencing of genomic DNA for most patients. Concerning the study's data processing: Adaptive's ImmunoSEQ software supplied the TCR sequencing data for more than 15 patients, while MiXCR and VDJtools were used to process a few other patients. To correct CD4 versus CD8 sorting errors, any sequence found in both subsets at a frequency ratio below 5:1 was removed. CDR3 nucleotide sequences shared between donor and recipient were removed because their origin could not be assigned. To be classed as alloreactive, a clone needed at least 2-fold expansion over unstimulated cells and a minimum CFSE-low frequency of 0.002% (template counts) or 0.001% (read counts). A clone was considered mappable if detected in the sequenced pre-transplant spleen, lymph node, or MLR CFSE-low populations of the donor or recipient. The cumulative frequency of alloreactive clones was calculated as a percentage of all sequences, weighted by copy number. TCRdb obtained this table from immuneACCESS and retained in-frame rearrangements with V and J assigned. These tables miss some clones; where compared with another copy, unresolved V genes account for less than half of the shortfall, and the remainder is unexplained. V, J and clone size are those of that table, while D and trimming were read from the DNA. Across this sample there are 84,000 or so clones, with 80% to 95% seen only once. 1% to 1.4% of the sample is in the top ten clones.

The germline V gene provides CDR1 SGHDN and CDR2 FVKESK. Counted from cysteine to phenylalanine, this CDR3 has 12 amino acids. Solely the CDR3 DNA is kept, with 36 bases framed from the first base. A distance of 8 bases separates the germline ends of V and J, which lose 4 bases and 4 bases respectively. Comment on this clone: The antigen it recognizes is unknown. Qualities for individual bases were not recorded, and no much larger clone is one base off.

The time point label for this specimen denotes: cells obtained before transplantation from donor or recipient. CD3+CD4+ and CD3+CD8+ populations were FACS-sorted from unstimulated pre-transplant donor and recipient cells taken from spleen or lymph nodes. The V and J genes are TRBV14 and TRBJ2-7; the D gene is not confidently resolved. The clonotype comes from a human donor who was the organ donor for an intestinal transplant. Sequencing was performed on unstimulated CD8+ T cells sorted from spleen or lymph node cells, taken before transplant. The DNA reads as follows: TGTGCCAGCAGCCCGCTCGGTTACGAGCAGTACTTC. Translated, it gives CASSPLGYEQYF.